A selection of T cell receptor beta chains follows, all from one sample in a study of cytomegalovirus exposure and HLA in healthy donors. Sequencing was performed with immunoSEQ multiplex PCR; in TCRdb, only in-frame clones are kept and a portion is missing. The repertoire consists of under 100,000 clones, with roughly 76% occurring once and the leading ten covering approximately 9.2%. Material: PBMCs. The receptors were gathered from a human donor in good health. Both conserved end residues are part of each CDR3. The D gene is left open where the match is weak. Only part of the rows carry a size: once, few, many, or a class if the clone is expanded.

v_call: TRBV9; d_call: TRBD1; clone_size: .; j_call: TRBJ2-5; cdr3_nt: TGTGCCAGCAGCACCAATTCGGACAGGGCAGAGACCCAGTACTTC; cdr3_aa: CASSTNSDRAETQYF
v_call: TRBV7-2; d_call: .; clone_size: .; j_call: TRBJ2-7; cdr3_nt: TGTGCCAGCAGCCTATGGGGACTCGGATCGTGGGAGCAGTACTTC; cdr3_aa: CASSLWGLGSWEQYF
v_call: TRBV14; d_call: .; clone_size: .; j_call: TRBJ1-1; cdr3_nt: TGTGCCAGCAGGCTAGGGGTGAACACTGAAGCTTTCTTT; cdr3_aa: CASRLGVNTEAFF
v_call: TRBV25-1; d_call: .; clone_size: .; j_call: TRBJ1-3; cdr3_nt: TGTGCCAGCACTCTCCTCGGCACCATATATTTT; cdr3_aa: CASTLLGTIYF
v_call: TRBV5-1; d_call: TRBD1; clone_size: .; j_call: TRBJ2-2; cdr3_nt: TGCGCCAGCAGCTTGGCCGGACAGGGGGGAACCGGGGAGCTGTTTTTT; cdr3_aa: CASSLAGQGGTGELFF
v_call: TRBV11-2; d_call: TRBD1; clone_size: .; j_call: TRBJ1-2; cdr3_nt: TGTGCCAGCAGCTCAACAGGGGGCTCGGGCTATGGCTACACCTTC; cdr3_aa: CASSSTGGSGYGYTF
v_call: TRBV7-9; d_call: .; clone_size: .; j_call: TRBJ2-3; cdr3_nt: TGTGCCAGCAGCTTAAGGGCTAGCGTTAGCACAGATACGCAGTATTTT; cdr3_aa: CASSLRASVSTDTQYF
v_call: TRBV19; d_call: TRBD1; clone_size: few; j_call: TRBJ1-2; cdr3_nt: TGTGCCAGTATCCGGACAGGGGAAGAGTGGCGTGGCTACACCTTC; cdr3_aa: CASIRTGEEWRGYTF
v_call: TRBV6-4; d_call: .; clone_size: .; j_call: TRBJ2-1; cdr3_nt: TGTGCCAGCAGTGACTCAGCGGACGGATCTGGAGAGCAGTTCTTC; cdr3_aa: CASSDSADGSGEQFF
v_call: TRBV2; d_call: TRBD1; clone_size: .; j_call: TRBJ1-2; cdr3_nt: TGTGCCAGCAGTGAAGTTGGGACAGCTTCTAACTATGGCTACACCTTC; cdr3_aa: CASSEVGTASNYGYTF
v_call: TRBV5-1; d_call: TRBD2; clone_size: once; j_call: TRBJ2-5; cdr3_nt: TGCGCCAGCCCCTTAACTAGCGGGGGGTATGAGACCCAGTACTTC; cdr3_aa: CASPLTSGGYETQYF